The 12 T cell receptor beta chains given below trace back to one sample, sequenced in a study of blood T cell repertoires in COVID-19. TCRdb's table, derived via immunoSEQ multiplex PCR, lists solely in-frame clones and lacks some. The sample shows 120,000 to 150,000 clones, around four fifths of them seen only once. Sequencing was carried out using peripheral blood. These receptors all stem from a woman aged 40 to 50 with active or convalescent COVID-19.

This clone occurred once. The chain employs TRBV9 and TRBJ1-2; no definite D call. This CDR3 has 15 amino acids. CDR1 and CDR2 (germline): SGDLS, YYNGEE. V lost 0 bases, J lost 0 bases, and 9 bases lay in between. DNA for the CDR3: TGTGCCAGCAGCGTAGGAACTATAACTAACTATGGCTACACCTTC. It codes for CASSVGTITNYGYTF. Combining the CDR3 with reference TRBV9 and TRBJ1-2 gives the whole variable domain DSGVTQTPKHLITATGQRVTLRCSPRSGDLSVYWYQQSLDQGLQFLIQYYNGEERAKGNILERFSAQQFPDLHSELNLSSLELGDSALYFCASSVGTITNYGYTFGSGTRLTVV.

The V call is TRBV15, the J call TRBJ1-1; D not resolved. V was cut by 3 bases and J by 7 bases, with 9 bases left in between. Germline V lookup: CDR1 LNHNV, CDR2 YYDKDF (reference sequence). The CDR3 is made up of 12 amino acids. This CDR3 is CATSRREGEAFF. In DNA, the CDR3 is TGTGCCACCAGCAGGAGGGAGGGTGAAGCTTTCTTT.

This chain links TRBV18 with TRBJ2-1, with unresolved D. The V gene lost 0 bases and the J gene lost 4 bases, with 13 bases spanning the gap. CDR3 length: 16 residues. CDR1 KGHSH and CDR2 LQKENI come from the germline V gene. DNA of the CDR3: TGTGCCAGCTCACCACCTAGCCCCCCACGATACAATGAGCAGTTCTTC. Residues: CASSPPSPPRYNEQFF.

This sequence joins TRBV19 and TRBJ2-1, with TRBD2 identical over 8 bases. V was pared by 1 base and J by 7 bases, with 9 bases of the junction left unmatched. The CDR3 has 16 residues. Germline-derived CDR1 and CDR2 are LNHDA and SQIVND (reference sequence). Here the CDR3 reads CASSIGRREERNEQFF. For the CDR3, the DNA is TGTGCCAGTAGTATAGGGCGGCGGGAGGAACGGAATGAGCAGTTCTTC.

The chain employs TRBV7-6 and TRBJ1-1; TRBD1 might be the D (5 bases). CDR1 and CDR2 from the germline V gene are SGHVS and FNYEAQ. V was trimmed by 5 bases and J by 4 bases, leaving 20 bases between them. This CDR3 contains 16 residues. The CDR3 DNA is TGTGCCAGCAGCCAAGGGTGGGAGGGGAAGATCACTGAAGCTTTCTTT. The encoded protein is CASSQGWEGKITEAFF.

The chain carries TRBV6-5 and TRBJ2-1; the match to TRBD1 covers 10 bases. The CDR3 contains 15 residues. With V trimmed by 6 bases and J by 6 bases, 8 bases remained unmatched. In germline, CDR1 is MNHEY, CDR2 SVGAGI. This chain's CDR3 is CASSRGTGAGNEQFF. The CDR3 DNA reads TGTGCCAGCAGCCGCGGGACAGGGGCAGGCAATGAGCAGTTCTTC.

The V gene is TRBV5-4, the J gene TRBJ1-2; 7 nucleotides line up with TRBD1. CDR3 length equals 15 residues. The ends lost 3 bases at V and 4 bases at J; junction bases unmatched: 9. The V gene's germline CDR1 is SGHNT and CDR2 YYREEE (reference sequence). CDR3 bases: TGTGCCAGCAGCTCACGGACAGGCGGTCCCTATGGCTACACCTTC. Its protein product is CASSSRTGGPYGYTF.

The chain is built from TRBV27 and TRBJ1-2; unclear D gene. The CDR3 runs 14 residues. CDR1 and CDR2 (germline): MNHEY, SMNVEV (reference sequence). Between the trimmed V and J ends, which lost 6 bases and 4 bases, there was a span of 15 bases. Here the CDR3 reads CASSPTREIYGYTF. CDR3 nucleotide sequence: TGTGCCAGCAGCCCGACAAGGGAGATCTATGGCTACACCTTC.

This clone was counted a few times. The rearrangement joins TRBV29-1 to TRBJ1-1, with 9 nucleotides matching TRBD1. Unmatched junction bases numbered 4, after V lost 7 bases and J lost 1 base. Germline CDR1 is SQVTM and CDR2 is ANQGSEA. This CDR3 is 13 amino acids long. In DNA, the CDR3 is TGCAGCGCTGTGACAGGGGGGAACACTGAAGCTTTCTTT. This translates into CSAVTGGNTEAFF.

The genes are TRBV2 and TRBJ1-1, with 7 positions matching TRBD1. The length of the CDR3 is 14 residues. With 6 bases clipped from V and 6 bases from J, the junction kept 10 bases outside the gene matches. Per the germline V gene, CDR1 is SNHLY and CDR2 is FYNNEI. The CDR3 DNA is TGTGCCAGCAGGTTCACAGGGGAATCCTCTGAAGCTTTCTTT. This gives the protein CASRFTGESSEAFF.

The V gene is TRBV2, the J gene TRBJ1-2, with D possibly being TRBD1 (6 bases). Germline CDR1 is SNHLY and CDR2 is FYNNEI. Trimming stripped 6 bases from V and 2 bases from J, with 22 bases between. This CDR3 is 17 amino acids long. CDR3 sequence: CASRNGGSLTGNYGYTF. DNA for the CDR3: TGTGCCAGCAGGAACGGGGGGTCCCTAACAGGGAACTATGGCTACACCTTC.

This chain uses TRBV3-1 (or the pseudogene TRBV3-2) with TRBJ2-2; no firm D call. CDR3 length: 17 residues. Trimming shortened V by 8 bases and J by 2 bases, and 21 bases separated the two germline ends. Looked up from germline, CDR1 is LGHDT and CDR2 is YNNKEL (reference sequence). CDR3 sequence (DNA): TGTGCCAGCGCTCCTTCACCTGCTACTTCTAACACCGGGGAGCTGTTTTTT. The encoded protein is CASAPSPATSNTGELFF.